Detailed here is one T cell receptor (beta chain). Repertoires were generated with immunoSEQ multiplex PCR, while TCRdb's copy carries only in-frame clones and drops some. The sample yields around 270,000 clones, more than 65% seen once. This sample is drawn from a study of blood T cell repertoires in COVID-19. Trimming cost V 2 bases and J 0 bases; bases outside gene matches: 2. This CDR3 is 16 amino acids long. Germline values: CDR1 SGDLS, CDR2 YYNGEE. The material sequenced was peripheral blood. The J gene is TRBJ2-3, the V gene TRBV9; 11 positions match TRBD2. The TCR sequence derives from a person between 65 and 79 years old with COVID-19, enrolled during active disease. This chain's CDR3 is CASSVTSGVSTDTQYF. In DNA form, the CDR3 reads TGTGCCAGCAGCGTGACTAGCGGGGTTAGCACAGATACGCAGTATTTT. The full variable domain, rest sourced from reference TRBV9 and TRBJ2-3, is DSGVTQTPKHLITATGQRVTLRCSPRSGDLSVYWYQQSLDQGLQFLIQYYNGEERAKGNILERFSAQQFPDLHSELNLSSLELGDSALYFCASSVTSGVSTDTQYFGPGTRLTVL.